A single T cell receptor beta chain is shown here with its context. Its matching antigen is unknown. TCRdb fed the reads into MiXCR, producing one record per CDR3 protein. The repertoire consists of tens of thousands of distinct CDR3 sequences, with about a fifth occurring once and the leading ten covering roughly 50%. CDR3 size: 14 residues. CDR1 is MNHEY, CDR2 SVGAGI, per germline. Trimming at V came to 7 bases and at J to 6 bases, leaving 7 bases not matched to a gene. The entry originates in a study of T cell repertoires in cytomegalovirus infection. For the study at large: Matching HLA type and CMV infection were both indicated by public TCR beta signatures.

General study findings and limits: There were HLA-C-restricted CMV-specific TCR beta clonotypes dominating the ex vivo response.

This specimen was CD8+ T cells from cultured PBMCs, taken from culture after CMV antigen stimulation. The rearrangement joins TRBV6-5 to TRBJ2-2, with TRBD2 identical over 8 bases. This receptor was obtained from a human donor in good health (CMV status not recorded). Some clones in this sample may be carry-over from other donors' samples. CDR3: CASNGLAGAGELFF. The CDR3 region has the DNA TGTGCCAGCAACGGACTAGCCGGGGCCGGGGAGCTGTTTTTT.